The 13 T cell receptor beta chains presented below share a single source sample, sequenced in a study of blood T cell repertoires in COVID-19. Method: immunoSEQ multiplex PCR; TCRdb's copy keeps in-frame clones and lacks some. The sample carries some 250,000 clones, approximately 85% recorded once. Sequencing was performed on PBMCs or T cells enriched from blood (not recorded which). The receptors derive from a woman aged 45 to 65 who had recovered from COVID-19.

The chain combines TRBV9 with TRBJ2-7; 7 bases are a match to TRBD1. Germline V gene sequence: CDR1 SGDLS, CDR2 YYNGEE. Losses at the gene ends were 7 bases for V and 6 bases for J; bases not matched to a gene: 7. There are 12 residues in the CDR3. This chain's CDR3 is CASSNRGGEQYF. The CDR3 nucleotides are TGTGCCAGCTCGAACAGGGGCGGCGAGCAGTACTTC.

The chain joins TRBV19 to TRBJ2-7, with a tentative D call TRBD2 (5 bases). This CDR3 comprises 14 residues. The ends were cut back, 4 bases at V and 6 bases at J, with 16 bases in the middle. Germline loops: CDR1 LNHDA, CDR2 SQIVND (reference sequence). The CDR3 coding sequence is TGTGCCAGTAGTACCCTCGGGCTAGCCTCCGAGCAGTACTTC. It encodes CASSTLGLASEQYF.

The chain is built from TRBV6-4 and TRBJ2-2; D unresolved. The CDR3 spans 14 residues. Germline CDR1 MRHNA, CDR2 SNTAGT. The V end was cut by 0 bases, the J end by 7 bases, with 9 bases between. The CDR3 loop reads CASSDSLLSGELFF. The DNA for the CDR3 is TGTGCCAGCAGTGACTCCCTCCTGAGCGGGGAGCTGTTTTTT.

This sequence joins TRBV6-5 and TRBJ1-1; 7 bases agree with TRBD1. The V gene's germline CDR1 is MNHEY and CDR2 SVGAGI. Trimming at V came to 6 bases and at J to 3 bases, leaving 10 bases not matched to a gene. The CDR3 has 15 residues. The CDR3 DNA follows: TGTGCCAGCAGCCAACACCGGGACAGTTACACTGAAGCTTTCTTT. This gives the protein CASSQHRDSYTEAFF.

The chain is built from TRBV28 and TRBJ1-1; no definite D call. Germline V gene data show CDR1 as MDHEN and CDR2 as SYDVKM. V gave up 6 bases and J gave up 2 bases, with 13 bases separating them. The CDR3 consists of 14 residues. CDR3 protein: CASRFLGDNTEAFF. CDR3 bases: TGTGCCAGCAGGTTCTTGGGCGACAACACTGAAGCTTTCTTT.

V gene TRBV27 combines with J gene TRBJ2-3; D may be TRBD2 (5 bases). V lost 5 bases and J lost 2, with 14 bases in between. There are 15 residues in the CDR3. From germline, CDR1 is MNHEY and CDR2 SMNVEV (reference sequence). CDR3 region: CASSVNGEPTDTQYF. CDR3 DNA sequence: TGTGCCAGCAGTGTGAACGGGGAGCCCACAGATACGCAGTATTTT.

The chain is built from TRBV9 and TRBJ2-1; 8 bases agree with TRBD2. Germline V gene sequence: CDR1 SGDLS, CDR2 YYNGEE. The CDR3 is made up of 15 amino acids. Trimming removed 0 bases from V and 6 bases from J; junction bases left unmatched: 5. DNA for the CDR3: TGTGCCAGCAGCGTAGCCAGCGGGGGAACCAATGAGCAGTTCTTC. Encoded protein: CASSVASGGTNEQFF.

This chain joins TRBV28 and TRBJ2-2, with 16 bases identical to TRBD2. J lost 5 bases, V lost 4 bases, and 7 bases had no gene match. Per the germline V gene, CDR1 is MDHEN and CDR2 is SYDVKM. This CDR3 is 18 amino acids long. Here the CDR3 reads CASSSGLAGGLWTGELFF. As DNA, the CDR3 is TGTGCCAGCAGTTCGGGACTAGCGGGAGGGCTATGGACCGGGGAGCTGTTTTTT.

This chain uses TRBV5-5 with TRBJ1-5, with 8 bases matching TRBD1. The CDR3 runs 15 residues. Unmatched junction bases numbered 8, after V lost 2 bases and J lost 7 bases. CDR1 and CDR2 (germline): SGHKS, YYEKEE (reference sequence). The CDR3 nucleotides read TGTGCCAGCAGCTTCTATGACAGGGGTCAACAGCCCCAGCATTTT. Translating gives CASSFYDRGQQPQHF.

The chain uses TRBV7-3 and TRBJ2-3; 7 bases line up with TRBD2. Germline V gene data show CDR1 as SGHTA and CDR2 as FQGTGA. The CDR3 runs 15 residues. Trimming took 5 bases from V and 0 from J; bases not matched to a gene: 5. CDR3 residues: CASSRGGSSTDTQYF. Written as DNA, the CDR3 is TGTGCCAGCAGCCGGGGCGGGAGCAGCACAGATACGCAGTATTTT. The full variable domain, completed using reference TRBV7-3 and TRBJ2-3, is GAGVSQTPSNKVTEKGKYVELRCDPISGHTALYWYRQSLGQGPEFLIYFQGTGAADDSGLPNDRFFAVRPEGSVSTLKIQRTERGDSAVYLCASSRGGSSTDTQYFGPGTRLTVL.

This clone was observed a handful of times. V and J are TRBV30 and TRBJ1-5; no reliable D call. Looked up from germline, CDR1 is GTSNPN and CDR2 is SVGIG (reference sequence). The CDR3 is 14 amino acids. The germline V and J ends were trimmed by 0 bases and 4 bases, with 10 bases remaining between them. In nucleotides, the CDR3 is TGTGCCTGGAGTGTAGGAGTTGAGAATCAGCCCCAGCATTTT. This translates into CAWSVGVENQPQHF.

On this clone itself: An end of the junction differs from the germline gene, which may be a read error. This chain connects TRBV10-3 to TRBJ2-7; 12 bases agree with TRBD2. Germline values: CDR1 ENHRY, CDR2 SYGVKD. This CDR3 contains 12 residues. CDR3: CAISESTSGRHF. The CDR3 coding sequence is TGTGCCATCAGTGAGTCGACTAGCGGGAGACACTTC.

The genes are TRBV29-1 and TRBJ2-1; 7 bases are shared with TRBD2. The V gene's germline CDR1 is SQVTM and CDR2 ANQGSEA. V was pared by 8 bases and J by 9 bases, with 10 bases of the junction left unmatched. The CDR3 runs to 12 residues. This CDR3 reads CSTRLAGGEQFF. The CDR3 nucleotides read TGCAGCACTCGACTAGCCGGGGGTGAGCAGTTCTTC.